This T cell receptor beta chain emerged from a study of blood T cell repertoires in COVID-19. Background on the study: T cells, B-cell-depleted T cells, or PBMCs provided the cDNA or gDNA that served as material.

Generated by immunoSEQ multiplex PCR, the TCRdb table keeps only in-frame clones and is missing some. This repertoire shows under 200,000 clones, 70% to 80% found once; its top ten account for around 8%. This CDR3 is built from 13 residues. CDR1 is SGHNT, CDR2 YENEEA, per germline. Trimming cost V 3 bases and J 6 bases; bases outside gene matches: 4. Sequencing was done on a sample of peripheral blood. This chain connects TRBV11-3 to TRBJ2-7; the match to TRBD2 covers 8 bases. The sequence derives from an older woman with COVID-19, enrolled during active disease. The CDR3 sequence: CASSFSGKGEQYF. The CDR3 DNA follows: TGTGCCAGCAGCTTTAGCGGGAAGGGCGAGCAGTACTTC. Supplemented by reference TRBV11-3 and TRBJ2-7, the full variable domain reads EAGVVQSPRYKIIEKKQPVAFWCNPISGHNTLYWYLQNLGQGPELLIRYENEEAVDDSQLPKDRFSAERLKGVDSTLKIQPAELGDSAVYLCASSFSGKGEQYFGPGTRLTVT.